The rows below give T cell receptor beta chains drawn from one sample of a study of blood T cell repertoires in COVID-19. Here immunoSEQ multiplex PCR was the method, and the copy in TCRdb shows in-frame clones only, minus some. The table shows about 65,000 clones, with roughly 85% occurring only once. The source material was peripheral blood. The receptors originated from a human donor in a cohort sampled during active COVID-19. Both conserved end residues are part of each CDR3. The D gene is left open where the match is weak. Clone size is shown for a subset of rows, as once, few, many or a class of expanded clone.

V gene	J gene	D gene	clone size	CDR3 DNA	CDR3 protein
TRBV5-4	TRBJ2-7	TRBD1	-	TGTGCCAGCAGCCCCGGACAGGGGGAGATCTACGAGCAGTACTTC	CASSPGQGEIYEQYF
TRBV19	TRBJ1-5	-	-	TGTGCCAGTAGTATAGATCATGCAGGGCATCAGCCCCAGCATTTT	CASSIDHAGHQPQHF
TRBV6-6	TRBJ1-6	-	-	TGTGCCAGCAGTCCCGGCAGGGGAGGGGTAGAAACTCGACCCCTCCACTTT	CASSPGRGGVETRPLHF
TRBV5-6	TRBJ1-2	TRBD1	-	TGTGCCAGCAGCCACGACAGGGTCCATGGCTACACCTTC	CASSHDRVHGYTF
TRBV7-6	TRBJ1-1	TRBD1	once	TGTGCCAGCAGACAACAGGGGGCAAACACTGAAGCTTTCTTT	CASRQQGANTEAFF
TRBV30	TRBJ1-5	TRBD1	-	TGTGCCTGGAGTGTACCCAGGGGGCGACAGCCCCAGCATTTT	CAWSVPRGRQPQHF
TRBV19	TRBJ2-4	-	-	TGTGCCAGTAGTATCGGGGATTGGGTAAACATTCAGTACTTC	CASSIGDWVNIQYF
TRBV7-9	TRBJ2-7	TRBD1	-	TGTGCCAGCAGCGGGACAGGGGGTAACGAGCAGTACTTC	CASSGTGGNEQYF
TRBV6-5	TRBJ2-5	-	-	TGTGCCAGCAGTTACCAGGGGTGGGTCGTCGAGACCCAGTACTTC	CASSYQGWVVETQYF
TRBV11-3	TRBJ1-2	-	-	TGTGCCAGCAGCCGGGGGGAACAGTCAGCTAACTATGGCTACACCTTC	CASSRGEQSANYGYTF
TRBV7-2	TRBJ2-7	TRBD2	-	TGTGCCAGCCAGCGGGGGGGACTTTACGAGCAGTACTTC	CASQRGGLYEQYF
TRBV6-6	TRBJ1-2	-	once	TGTGCCAGCAGTCAAGCCTATGGCTACACCTTC	CASSQAYGYTF
TRBV7-2	TRBJ2-3	TRBD2	few	TGTGCCAGCAGCCGCGGGGGGGGCACAGATACGCAGTATTTT	CASSRGGGTDTQYF
TRBV14	TRBJ2-7	TRBD2	-	TGTGCCAGCAGCCTTACCGAACTAGCGGGGGCTTACGAGCAGTACTTC	CASSLTELAGAYEQYF
TRBV12-3/TRBV12-4	TRBJ2-5	-	-	TGTGCCAGCAGCCGCCAAGAGACCCAGTACTTC	CASSRQETQYF
TRBV15	TRBJ2-7	-	once	TGTGCCACCAGCAGGGGGGAGACAGGCTACGAGCAGTACTTC	CATSRGETGYEQYF
TRBV4-2	TRBJ2-5	-	-	TGTGCCAGCAGCCAAGGCGATGAGGAGACCCAGTACTTC	CASSQGDEETQYF
TRBV2	TRBJ1-4	TRBD1	-	TGTGCCAGCAAAAGGGGACAGGTGAATGAAAAACTGTTTTTT	CASKRGQVNEKLFF
TRBV30	TRBJ1-1	TRBD1	-	TGTGCCTGGAGGGGACAGGGAACATCTGAAGCTTTCTTT	CAWRGQGTSEAFF
TRBV5-1	TRBJ2-7	TRBD2	few	TGCGCCAGCAGCTTGCGTAGCGGGGGCCCCTACGAGCAGTACTTC	CASSLRSGGPYEQYF
TRBV7-2	TRBJ2-5	TRBD1	-	TGTGCCAGCAGCCTACAGGGGGGTTCGGAGACCCAGTACTTC	CASSLQGGSETQYF
TRBV3-1/TRBV3-2	TRBJ1-2	-	-	TGTGCCAGCAGCCAAGCCTTCGGGCAGGGGAACTATGGCTACACCTTC	CASSQAFGQGNYGYTF
TRBV7-2	TRBJ2-2	-	-	TGTGCCAGCAGCTTAGGGGGCGGATACACCGGGGAGCTGTTTTTT	CASSLGGGYTGELFF
TRBV11-3	TRBJ1-1	TRBD1	-	TGTGCCAGCAGCTACGACAGGGAGGTTGACACTGAAGCTTTCTTT	CASSYDREVDTEAFF
TRBV12-3/TRBV12-4	TRBJ1-1	-	once	TGTGCCAGCAGTATTCGAGACACTGAAGCTTTCTTT	CASSIRDTEAFF
TRBV2	TRBJ1-4	-	once	TGTGCCAGCAGTGGGGGAGGGTCCGGTGAAAAACTGTTTTTT	CASSGGGSGEKLFF
TRBV6-5	TRBJ2-3	-	-	TGTGCCAGCAGGCTTGGGACAACCGGGGCGGATACGCAGTATTTT	CASRLGTTGADTQYF
TRBV11-2	TRBJ2-1	TRBD2	-	TGTGCCAGCAGCTTCCCCGCTTTGCGGGGGGGCCGCTACAATGAGCAGTTCTTC	CASSFPALRGGRYNEQFF
TRBV5-1	TRBJ2-1	TRBD2	-	TGCGCCAGCAGATTGAGCGGGGGGAGCTACAATGAGCAGTTCTTC	CASRLSGGSYNEQFF
TRBV7-2	TRBJ2-3	-	-	TGTGCCAGCAGCGCGGGGCCGACAGATACGCAGTATTTT	CASSAGPTDTQYF
TRBV4-2	TRBJ2-2	TRBD1	-	TGTGCCAGCAGCCAAGTCGGGACAGGGGCTGGGGAGCTGTTTTTT	CASSQVGTGAGELFF
TRBV5-6	TRBJ2-7	TRBD2	-	TGTGCCAGCAGCCGCATAGCGGGGGGACTCACCTACGAGCAGTACTTC	CASSRIAGGLTYEQYF
TRBV24-1	TRBJ2-3	-	-	TGTGCCACCAGTGATCCCTCCAGTCCTGTTGGAGAGCAGTATTTT	CATSDPSSPVGEQYF
TRBV6-5	TRBJ2-2	-	once	TGTGCCAGCAGTTATAGCCCCGGCCGTTTAGCCGGGGAGCTGTTTTTT	CASSYSPGRLAGELFF
TRBV7-3	TRBJ2-3	TRBD1	-	TGTGCCAGCAGCTTAATGGCGACAGGGGGTGCAGATACGCAGTATTTT	CASSLMATGGADTQYF
TRBV10-3	TRBJ2-1	-	-	TGTGCCATCAGTGAGTCGGCGGGGTTCGGCTACAATGAGCAGTTCTTC	CAISESAGFGYNEQFF
TRBV5-1	TRBJ2-1	-	-	TGCGCCAGCAGCTTGGGGTCAGGGAACAATGAGCAGTTCTTC	CASSLGSGNNEQFF
TRBV28	TRBJ2-7	TRBD1	-	TGTGCCAGCAGTTCATACCACGATTGGACAGGGGGCTACGAGCAGTACTTC	CASSSYHDWTGGYEQYF
TRBV28	TRBJ2-1	-	once	TGTGCCATCAGAGCAAGCTCCTACAATGAGCAGTTCTTC	CAIRASSYNEQFF
TRBV29-1	TRBJ1-1	TRBD1	-	TGCAGCGTAGACCCACAGGGGAATTCTGAAGCTTTCTTT	CSVDPQGNSEAFF
TRBV18	TRBJ1-4	TRBD1	few	TGTGCCAGCTCACAACAGCAGGGACAGGGGATTGAAAAACTGTTTTTT	CASSQQQGQGIEKLFF
TRBV11-2	TRBJ2-7	-	few	TGTGCTTCGGAGATCCTGGGCTCCTACGAGCAGTACTTC	CASEILGSYEQYF
TRBV28	TRBJ2-7	TRBD1	-	TGTGCCAGCAGGCACCCCGGGACAGGGGCCTACGAGCAGTACTTC	CASRHPGTGAYEQYF
TRBV19	TRBJ2-6	-	-	TGTGCCAGTAGGGGCGCAAGCTCTGGGGCCAACGTCCTGACTTTC	CASRGASSGANVLTF
TRBV19	TRBJ2-1	TRBD2	-	TGTGCCAGTAGTAGAAGCGGACTAGCGGGGGGGTACAATGAGCAGTTCTTC	CASSRSGLAGGYNEQFF
TRBV4-2	TRBJ2-7	TRBD1	-	TGTGCCAGCAGCCCGGACAGGGGGCTCAACGAGCAGTACTTC	CASSPDRGLNEQYF
TRBV7-3	TRBJ2-1	TRBD1	-	TGTGCCAGCAGCGAGGACAGGGCTGATGAGCAGTTCTTC	CASSEDRADEQFF
TRBV2	TRBJ1-1	-	few	TGTGCCACCCAGTTGGAGACTGAAGCTTTCTTT	CATQLETEAFF
TRBV3-1/TRBV3-2	TRBJ1-2	TRBD1	-	TGTGCCAGCAGCATGGGACAGAAATATGGCTACACCTTC	CASSMGQKYGYTF
TRBV12-5	TRBJ2-5	-	-	TGTGCTAGTGGTTTGGTACGGGAGGGGGCAGGGGTAACCCAGTACTTC	CASGLVREGAGVTQYF
TRBV28	TRBJ1-2	-	-	TGTGCCAGCAGTCCATTTGGGGAGGTCTATGGCTACACCTTC	CASSPFGEVYGYTF